Included here is one T cell receptor (beta chain) sequence, with context. The data were taken from a study of shared clonotypes between healthy human individuals. The input for sorted-subset replicate PCRs was around 200 ng DNA, about 30,000 T cell genomes. TCRdb's copy holds only in-frame clones and misses some; the assay was immunoSEQ multiplex PCR. Seen here are millions of clones, 85% to 95% observed once, and the top ten hold around 1.1%. Terminally differentiated effector memory CD45RA+ cells were excluded by CCR7 positive selection of CD45RO-negative cells. Nashville, Tennessee was home to all donors, who were Caucasian adults. V shed 2 bases and J shed 0 bases, with 10 bases lying between them. The CDR3 is made up of 15 amino acids. The germline V gene has CDR1 SGHRS and CDR2 YFSETQ.

The receptor was isolated from a man aged 18 to 29 in good health. The chain employs TRBV5-1 and TRBJ2-3; no reliable D call. The sample consisted of naive CD8+ T cells sorted from blood. CDR3 amino acids: CASSLVSSSTDTQYF. For the CDR3, the DNA is TGCGCCAGCAGCTTAGTAAGTTCTAGCACAGATACGCAGTATTTT.